Listed below are T cell receptor beta chains from one sample, sequenced in a study of prognosis after radiotherapy for stage I lung cancer. TCRdb recomputed calls from the multiplex PCR reads with MiXCR, one row per CDR3 protein. The table records 59,000 or so distinct CDR3 sequences, approximately 26% of them present only once. Sequenced here: PBMCs, sampled before or after stereotactic body radiation therapy (not recorded which). The source of these receptors is a donor of 50 years or more with non-small cell lung cancer. Both conserved end residues are part of each CDR3. The D gene is left open where the match is weak. For some rows the clone size is stated as once, few or many, or as a class when expanded; others skip it.

size: NA; V: TRBV10-3; J: TRBJ2-5; D: NA; DNA: TGTGCCATCAGCTCCGAGAGGCAAGAAGAGACCCAGTACTTC; CDR3: CAISSERQEETQYF
size: many; V: TRBV2; J: TRBJ1-1; D: TRBD1; DNA: TGTGCCAGCAGCCCAGGGGGGTGGACTGAAGCTTTCTTT; CDR3: CASSPGGWTEAFF
size: many; V: TRBV9; J: TRBJ2-6; D: NA; DNA: TGTGCCAGCAGCGTGGTCTCTGGGGCCAACGTCCTGACTTTC; CDR3: CASSVVSGANVLTF
size: many; V: TRBV4-3; J: TRBJ2-1; D: NA; DNA: TGCGCCAGCAGCCTCGGAGGGGGTGGGAATGAGCAGTTCTTC; CDR3: CASSLGGGGNEQFF
size: many; V: TRBV20-1; J: TRBJ1-1; D: NA; DNA: TGCAGTGCTAGAGGTCCAGAATGGAACACTGAAGCTTTCTTT; CDR3: CSARGPEWNTEAFF
size: many; V: TRBV6-5; J: TRBJ1-1; D: NA; DNA: TGTGCCAGCAGGTACAATGGAGACACTGAAGCTTTCTTT; CDR3: CASRYNGDTEAFF
size: many; V: TRBV6-5; J: TRBJ1-5; D: TRBD1; DNA: TGTGCCAGCAGTTTAGACAGGGGGGAGCCCCAGCATTTT; CDR3: CASSLDRGEPQHF
size: many; V: TRBV9; J: TRBJ2-7; D: TRBD1; DNA: TGTGCCAGCAGCCCCCGGACAGGGGACTCCTACGAGCAGTACTTC; CDR3: CASSPRTGDSYEQYF
size: many; V: TRBV3-1; J: TRBJ1-1; D: TRBD1; DNA: TGTGCCAGCAGCCCGACAGGGCGGTCCACTGAAGCTTTCTTT; CDR3: CASSPTGRSTEAFF
size: NA; V: TRBV6-1; J: TRBJ1-2; D: NA; DNA: TGTGCCAGCAAGGTCAGCTACCCAAAATACTATGGCTACACCTTC; CDR3: CASKVSYPKYYGYTF
size: medium-sized; V: TRBV6-1; J: TRBJ1-2; D: TRBD1; DNA: TGTGCCAGCAGTCCCGGACAGGGGGATGGCTACACCTTC; CDR3: CASSPGQGDGYTF
size: NA; V: TRBV27; J: TRBJ2-7; D: TRBD1; DNA: TGTGCCAGCAGTTCGAATACGTGTCACACAGGGGTGAATCGTATTGTCTACGAGCAGTACTTC; CDR3: CASSSNTCHTGVNRIVYEQYF
size: many; V: TRBV9; J: TRBJ1-2; D: NA; DNA: TGTGCCAGCAGCGGGAGACAGGACTACTATGGCTACACCTTC; CDR3: CASSGRQDYYGYTF
size: many; V: TRBV2; J: TRBJ2-7; D: TRBD2; DNA: TGTGCCAGCAGCCCCAGGGCTAGCGGGGGCTACGAGCAGTACTTC; CDR3: CASSPRASGGYEQYF
size: NA; V: TRBV18; J: TRBJ2-7; D: NA; DNA: TGTTCCAGCTCCGTGACGGTTTCTGAACGGCAGTACTTC; CDR3: CSSSVTVSERQYF
size: many; V: TRBV6-5; J: TRBJ2-3; D: NA; DNA: TGTGCCAGCAGTTACTCGAAAACAGATACGCAGTATTTT; CDR3: CASSYSKTDTQYF
size: many; V: TRBV6-1; J: TRBJ2-2; D: NA; DNA: TGTGCCAGCGGACCCCCGGGGGCGGGGGTTACCGGGGAGCTGTTTTTT; CDR3: CASGPPGAGVTGELFF
size: many; V: TRBV3-1; J: TRBJ2-5; D: NA; DNA: TGTGCCAGCAGCCAAGTAGGAGAGACCCAGTACTTC; CDR3: CASSQVGETQYF
size: many; V: TRBV2; J: TRBJ1-6; D: NA; DNA: TGTGCCAGCAGTGAAAATCTCGGTTATAATTCACCCCTCCACTTT; CDR3: CASSENLGYNSPLHF
size: many; V: TRBV6-1; J: TRBJ1-1; D: NA; DNA: TGTGCCAGCAGTCAGGCGGGGAACGGGGGGACTGAAGCTTTCTTT; CDR3: CASSQAGNGGTEAFF
size: many; V: TRBV5-1; J: TRBJ1-4; D: TRBD1; DNA: TGCGCCAGCAGCTTGGCGGGACAGACTAATGAAAAACTGTTTTTT; CDR3: CASSLAGQTNEKLFF
size: many; V: TRBV5-6; J: TRBJ1-2; D: NA; DNA: TGTGCCAGCAGCTTCCGGGTCGGGTACACCTTC; CDR3: CASSFRVGYTF
size: many; V: TRBV6-1; J: TRBJ1-2; D: NA; DNA: TGTGCCAGCACCCCGCACCTCCGGGGCTACACCTTC; CDR3: CASTPHLRGYTF
size: many; V: TRBV7-9; J: TRBJ1-1; D: TRBD1; DNA: TGTGCCAGCAGTTCTTCCGGGACAGAGCGGACTTTCTTT; CDR3: CASSSSGTERTFF
size: many; V: TRBV3-1; J: TRBJ2-1; D: NA; DNA: TGTGCCAGCAGCCAAGATGGGGCGACAAGAAGGCAGTTCTTC; CDR3: CASSQDGATRRQFF
size: NA; V: TRBV7-3; J: TRBJ2-1; D: TRBD2; DNA: TGTGCCAGCAGCTTAACGGGGGGCCTAGCGGGGGGGCGGAACAATGAGCAGTTCTTC; CDR3: CASSLTGGLAGGRNNEQFF
size: many; V: TRBV4-1; J: TRBJ2-3; D: TRBD2; DNA: TGCGCCAGCAGCCAAGACCCCGGGAGGTTTACTAGCACAGATACGCAGTATTTT; CDR3: CASSQDPGRFTSTDTQYF
size: many; V: TRBV6-4; J: TRBJ2-7; D: TRBD1; DNA: TGTGCCAGCAGTTCGACAGGGCCCTACGAGCAGCACTTC; CDR3: CASSSTGPYEQHF
size: many; V: TRBV29-1; J: TRBJ1-2; D: NA; DNA: TGCAGCGTCCAGGAGTTCGGCATCGGGGGCTACACCTTC; CDR3: CSVQEFGIGGYTF
size: many; V: TRBV24-1; J: TRBJ2-5; D: TRBD2; DNA: TGTGCCACCAGTGATACACTAGCGGGGGTGGGGGAGACCCAGTACTTC; CDR3: CATSDTLAGVGETQYF
size: many; V: TRBV29-1; J: TRBJ2-3; D: TRBD1; DNA: TGCAGCGTTGAACTATCACGGACAGGGAGCACAGATACGCAGTATTTT; CDR3: CSVELSRTGSTDTQYF
size: many; V: TRBV7-2; J: TRBJ2-3; D: NA; DNA: TGTGCCAGTTCCCGGGACTTCACAGATACGCAGTATTTT; CDR3: CASSRDFTDTQYF
size: many; V: TRBV20-1; J: TRBJ2-1; D: TRBD2; DNA: TGCAGTGCTAACGGACTAGCGGCTAACTACAATGAGCAGTTCTTC; CDR3: CSANGLAANYNEQFF
size: many; V: TRBV3-1; J: TRBJ2-2; D: TRBD2; DNA: TGTGCCAGCAGCCAACTAGCGGGGGTTACCGGGGAGCTGTTTTTT; CDR3: CASSQLAGVTGELFF
size: NA; V: TRBV6-9; J: TRBJ1-1; D: NA; DNA: TGTGCCAGCAGTTCGGGGGTCCCGGTGGGGAACACTGAAGCTTTCTTT; CDR3: CASSSGVPVGNTEAFF
size: many; V: TRBV20-1; J: TRBJ2-1; D: NA; DNA: TGCAGTGCTAGTGGGGGGGACAGGAGGTCCTACAATGAGCAGTTCTTC; CDR3: CSASGGDRRSYNEQFF
size: medium-sized; V: TRBV19; J: TRBJ1-2; D: NA; DNA: TGTGCCAGCAGTCAGAACTATGGCTACACCTTC; CDR3: CASSQNYGYTF
size: many; V: TRBV19; J: TRBJ2-1; D: NA; DNA: TGTGCCAGTAGTCGACGTGTCGGGACACCAATGGGGTACAATGAGCAGTTCTTC; CDR3: CASSRRVGTPMGYNEQFF
size: many; V: TRBV18; J: TRBJ2-7; D: NA; DNA: TGTGCCAGCTCAAGTCGAGGGGAGCGGGACGAGCAGTACTTC; CDR3: CASSSRGERDEQYF
size: NA; V: TRBV9; J: TRBJ1-1; D: TRBD1; DNA: TGTGCCAGCAGCGCCCGGGACAGTGGCACTGAAGCTTTCTTT; CDR3: CASSARDSGTEAFF
size: many; V: TRBV20-1; J: TRBJ1-6; D: NA; DNA: TGCAGTGCTAGTCAGGGGCCCTGGCAATCACCCCTCCACTTT; CDR3: CSASQGPWQSPLHF
size: many; V: TRBV6-5; J: TRBJ2-3; D: TRBD2; DNA: TGTGCCAGCAGTTCCCGACCCTTGCGGGGGATCGGCACAGATACGCAGTATTTT; CDR3: CASSSRPLRGIGTDTQYF
size: many; V: TRBV11-3; J: TRBJ2-1; D: NA; DNA: TGTGCCAGCAGCTATCGATCGGGTGAGCAGTTCTTC; CDR3: CASSYRSGEQFF
size: many; V: TRBV2; J: TRBJ1-2; D: NA; DNA: TGTGCCAGCACCCCAGGGATCAACTATGGCTACACCTTC; CDR3: CASTPGINYGYTF
size: many; V: TRBV7-2; J: TRBJ2-5; D: TRBD2; DNA: TGTGCCAGCAGCTTAGAGTTAGCGGGGGCGGAGACCCAGTACTTC; CDR3: CASSLELAGAETQYF
size: many; V: TRBV30; J: TRBJ2-5; D: NA; DNA: TGTGCCTGGAGGAGCTCCCAGGGGCTTGAGACCCAGTACTTC; CDR3: CAWRSSQGLETQYF
size: many; V: TRBV6-2/TRBV6-3; J: TRBJ1-1; D: NA; DNA: TGTGCCAGCAGCACCCGGAGCACTGAAGCTTTCTTT; CDR3: CASSTRSTEAFF
size: many; V: TRBV29-1; J: TRBJ2-3; D: TRBD2; DNA: TGCAGTGTGACTGGGGGCGGGGGGAGTACAGATACGCAGTATTTT; CDR3: CSVTGGGGSTDTQYF
size: many; V: TRBV7-3; J: TRBJ2-1; D: TRBD2; DNA: TGTGCCAGCAGCTTAGGCGGGGGGAACGGTGAGCAGTTCTTC; CDR3: CASSLGGGNGEQFF
size: NA; V: TRBV11-2; J: TRBJ1-1; D: NA; DNA: TGTGCCAACAGCTTGCAGGGCACTGAAGCTTTCTTT; CDR3: CANSLQGTEAFF
size: NA; V: TRBV12-3/TRBV12-4; J: TRBJ2-7; D: NA; DNA: TGTGCCAGCAGTTCAGGGGCAGGCTACGAGCAGGAATTC; CDR3: CASSSGAGYEQEF
size: NA; V: TRBV12-3/TRBV12-4; J: TRBJ2-1; D: NA; DNA: TGTGCCAGCAGTTCCCTATACGGGACGGCGGGTAGGAATGAGAAGTTCTTC; CDR3: CASSSLYGTAGRNEKFF
size: NA; V: TRBV6-2/TRBV6-3; J: TRBJ2-7; D: TRBD1; DNA: TGTGCCAGCAGTGTGGCTACAGGGGACTCCTACGAGCAGTACTTC; CDR3: CASSVATGDSYEQYF
size: many; V: TRBV28; J: TRBJ2-7; D: TRBD1; DNA: TGTGCCAGCAGTGCCCCGGGACAGGGTAGGAGCTACGAGCAGTACTTC; CDR3: CASSAPGQGRSYEQYF
size: many; V: TRBV6-5; J: TRBJ1-1; D: NA; DNA: TGTGCCAGCAGTTACTTGGGGACGGGGAACACTGAAGCTTTCTTT; CDR3: CASSYLGTGNTEAFF
size: many; V: TRBV5-1; J: TRBJ2-1; D: TRBD2; DNA: TGCGCCAGCAGCGGGGGACTAGCGGGTACCTCCTACAATGAGCAGTTCTTC; CDR3: CASSGGLAGTSYNEQFF